This is a list of T cell receptor beta chains from one sample in a study of T cell repertoires in aging, cancer and after chemotherapy. TCRdb independently ran MiXCR on the multiplex PCR reads; one entry per CDR3 protein. This sample has about 2,900 distinct CDR3 sequences, with approximately 30% found just once. The sample comprised blood. These receptors were taken from a human donor with a solid tumor. CDR3s include the opening cysteine and the closing phenylalanine or tryptophan. A D gene is named only where the DNA matches it firmly. Size values are once, few and many counts, or a class for expanded clones, and some rows have none.

j_gene | v_gene | d_gene | abundance | CDR3aa | CDR3nt
TRBJ2-3 | TRBV11-2 | NA | NA | CASSFSTEDTQYF | TGTGCCAGCAGCTTTTCGACGGAGGATACGCAGTATTTT
TRBJ1-2 | TRBV6-5 | TRBD1 | NA | CASSSGTGMGGYTF | TGTGCCAGCAGTTCCGGGACAGGGATGGGTGGCTACACCTTC
TRBJ1-2 | TRBV6-1 | TRBD1 | NA | CATRQGARLDGYTF | TGTGCCACCAGACAGGGGGCGCGTTTGGATGGCTACACCTTC
TRBJ2-5 | TRBV30 | NA | large | CAWGVLPGETQYF | TGTGCCTGGGGGGTCCTACCGGGAGAGACCCAGTACTTC
TRBJ2-2 | TRBV5-6 | TRBD1 | NA | CASSPQGARTGELFF | TGTGCCAGCAGCCCACAGGGGGCCAGGACCGGGGAGCTGTTTTTT
TRBJ2-3 | TRBV20-1 | NA | NA | CSAYRSPDTQYF | TGCAGTGCTTACCGGTCGCCAGATACGCAGTATTTT
TRBJ2-1 | TRBV28 | TRBD2 | NA | CASSFAASGRDNEQFF | TGTGCCAGCAGTTTCGCGGCTAGCGGGAGGGACAATGAGCAGTTCTTC
TRBJ2-4 | TRBV7-2 | NA | NA | CASSLGDEIRWSIQYF | TGTGCCAGCAGCTTAGGGGACGAAATCCGCTGGAGCATTCAGTACTTC
TRBJ2-7 | TRBV30 | TRBD2 | large | CAWSAGLYEQYF | TGTGCCTGGAGTGCGGGACTATACGAGCAGTACTTC
TRBJ2-5 | TRBV30 | TRBD2 | medium-sized | CAWSVLATETQYF | TGTGCCTGGAGTGTACTAGCGACGGAGACCCAGTACTTC
TRBJ1-3 | TRBV5-3 | NA | NA | CAFPGPGNNIYF | TGTGCCTTTCCAGGGCCTGGAAACAACATATATTTT
TRBJ2-7 | TRBV30 | NA | medium-sized | CAWSSRLMAYEQYF | TGTGCCTGGAGTTCAAGACTGATGGCCTACGAGCAGTACTTC
TRBJ2-3 | TRBV20-1 | TRBD2 | NA | CSARHLSSGRTDTQYF | TGCAGTGCTAGGCACCTATCTAGCGGGAGGACAGATACGCAGTATTTT
TRBJ1-1 | TRBV27 | NA | NA | CASSSQQGAAFF | TGTGCCAGCAGTTCTCAACAGGGAGCAGCTTTCTTT
TRBJ1-2 | TRBV6-5 | NA | NA | CASSFTGMNGYTF | TGTGCCAGCAGTTTTACAGGGATGAATGGCTACACCTTC
TRBJ2-1 | TRBV20-1 | NA | few | CSARPTRQTYNEQFF | TGCAGTGCTAGACCCACCCGGCAGACCTACAATGAGCAGTTCTTC
TRBJ2-5 | TRBV20-1 | NA | NA | CSARDGMTQYF | TGCAGTGCTAGAGATGGAATGACCCAGTACTTC
TRBJ2-7 | TRBV5-1 | NA | NA | CASSRAGTAYEQYF | TGCGCCAGCAGCCGGGCGGGGACCGCCTACGAGCAGTACTTC
TRBJ2-7 | TRBV5-5 | NA | few | CASSFRFGTYEQYF | TGTGCCAGCAGCTTTCGGTTTGGGACCTACGAGCAGTACTTC
TRBJ2-7 | TRBV5-4 | NA | few | CASSLEVPNRPSYEQYF | TGTGCCAGCAGCTTGGAGGTGCCTAATCGACCCTCCTACGAGCAGTACTTC
TRBJ1-6 | TRBV19 | NA | few | CASTGKGYNSPLHF | TGTGCCAGTACCGGAAAGGGGTATAATTCACCCCTCCACTTT
TRBJ2-7 | TRBV6-5 | TRBD2 | few | CASKASGTYEQYF | TGTGCCAGCAAGGCTAGCGGAACCTACGAGCAGTACTTC
TRBJ1-2 | TRBV6-5 | NA | large | CASSSTGGRGYTF | TGTGCCAGCAGTTCGACAGGAGGAAGAGGCTACACCTTC
TRBJ2-2 | TRBV7-9 | TRBD1 | medium-sized | CASSSRVPGQGSGELFF | TGTGCCAGCAGCTCCCGGGTACCGGGACAGGGTTCCGGGGAGCTGTTTTTT
TRBJ2-6 | TRBV7-3 | NA | NA | CASSLSTGMGSGANVLTF | TGTGCCAGCAGCTTAAGTACAGGGATGGGCTCTGGGGCCAACGTCCTGACTTTC
TRBJ1-1 | TRBV15 | NA | NA | CATSRDRTATNTEAFF | TGTGCCACCAGCAGAGATAGAACAGCCACGAACACTGAAGCTTTCTTT
TRBJ2-7 | TRBV29-1 | TRBD1 | large | CSVPGDREGEQYF | TGCAGCGTGCCGGGGGACAGGGAAGGCGAGCAGTACTTC
TRBJ1-1 | TRBV13 | NA | NA | CASSLGWTEAFF | TGTGCCAGCAGCTTGGGGTGGACTGAAGCTTTCTTT
TRBJ1-1 | TRBV14 | NA | NA | CASSQVREWNTEAFF | TGTGCCAGCAGCCAAGTAAGGGAGTGGAACACTGAAGCTTTCTTT
TRBJ1-2 | TRBV27 | TRBD1 | NA | CASRRGRDYGYTF | TGTGCCAGCCGTAGGGGGCGCGACTATGGCTACACCTTC
TRBJ2-7 | TRBV5-4 | NA | medium-sized | CASGGTPGSSYEQYF | TGTGCCAGCGGCGGCACCCCCGGGAGTTCCTACGAGCAGTACTTC
TRBJ2-2 | TRBV5-1 | NA | NA | CASSLGTNTGELFF | TGCGCCAGCAGCTTGGGCACGAACACCGGGGAGCTGTTTTTT
TRBJ2-1 | TRBV7-3 | TRBD2 | NA | CASSLSSGAYNEQFF | TGTGCCAGCAGCTTAAGTAGCGGGGCCTACAATGAGCAGTTCTTC
TRBJ2-2 | TRBV10-3 | NA | NA | CATNQCNTGELFF | TGTGCCACGAATCAGTGCAACACCGGGGAGCTGTTTTTT
TRBJ1-2 | TRBV28 | NA | NA | CASRQGRDYGYTF | TGTGCCAGCAGACAGGGCCGAGACTATGGCTACACCTTC
TRBJ2-1 | TRBV19 | NA | NA | CASSINSGGWSYNEQFF | TGTGCCAGTAGTATAAACAGCGGAGGGTGGTCCTACAATGAGCAGTTCTTC
TRBJ1-2 | TRBV30 | NA | medium-sized | CAWSSNGYTF | TGTGCCTGGAGTTCTAATGGCTACACCTTC
TRBJ1-6 | TRBV12-3/TRBV12-4 | NA | medium-sized | CASSHGQGNSPLHF | TGTGCCAGCAGTCATGGCCAGGGAAATTCACCCCTCCACTTT
TRBJ2-7 | TRBV5-6 | TRBD2 | few | CASSSTSGRARYEQYF | TGTGCCAGCAGCTCCACGAGCGGGAGGGCTCGCTACGAGCAGTACTTC
TRBJ1-1 | TRBV5-1 | TRBD1 | NA | CASSGDRANTEAFF | TGCGCCAGCTCGGGGGACAGAGCAAACACTGAAGCTTTCTTT
TRBJ2-5 | TRBV7-2 | TRBD2 | few | CASSLIAGARETQYF | TGTGCCAGCAGCCTAATAGCGGGAGCTCGTGAGACCCAGTACTTC
TRBJ2-3 | TRBV7-3 | TRBD2 | NA | CASSPGTSGHGDTQYF | TGTGCCAGCAGCCCAGGGACTAGCGGGCACGGAGATACGCAGTATTTT